This T cell receptor (beta chain) was recovered during a study of shared T cell receptors in the human thymus. The CDR3 runs to 17 residues. Germline lookup yields CDR1 LNHNV and CDR2 YYDKDF (reference sequence). Losses at the gene ends were 5 bases for V and 5 bases for J; bases not matched to a gene: 16. Data came from immunoSEQ multiplex PCR; TCRdb stores just in-frame clones and leaves some out. The sample includes about 380,000 clones, over 90% of them seen just once. The TCR sequence derives from a human donor. Sequenced: thymocytes. The rearrangement links TRBV15 to TRBJ2-7, with TRBD2 matching 9 bases. CDR3 region: CATSRIRPVAGENEQYF. CDR3 DNA: TGTGCCACCAGCCGAATTCGCCCAGTAGCGGGAGAGAACGAGCAGTACTTC.